The T cell receptor beta chain under discussion was sequenced for a study of cytomegalovirus exposure and HLA in healthy donors (TCRdb year 2017). Concerning the study at large: In an earlier analysis of approximately 500 of the donors, approximately 300 Gb of sequence data and 90 million to 130 million unique TCR beta sequences from approximately 180 million T cells were reported. Along with the roughly 710-subject first cohort, a separate validation cohort of over a hundred different subjects was used. All discovery cohort repertoires had been generated on a single sequencing platform. Class I and class II HLA loci were covered by the typing at four-digit resolution. The study combined high-throughput TCR immunosequencing, statistical association of individual TCRs with disease status, and machine learning to predict cytomegalovirus infection status. Several DR-DQ haplotypes were treated as single units for association and clustering because of strong linkage in the cohort. Across under 500 genotyped donors of the cohort, an average of roughly 230,000 unique TCR beta nucleotide sequences per donor were sequenced, and around 19% of those sequences were non-productive. Of the roughly 410 genotyped donors, 75% to 85% were placed in the genetic ancestry cluster associated with self-reported Caucasian donors. An early release that covered around 590 HLA-typed donors contained 300 to 350 gigabases of sequencing data and some 87 million unique TCR sequences. A later analysis re-examined previously published TCR beta repertoires from over 500 donors and added high-resolution HLA genotyping to investigate patterns of TCR occurrence. The study profiled the T cell repertoires of about 720 subjects by immunosequencing and related them to cytomegalovirus serostatus. In an earlier analysis of a few hundred of the donors, high-throughput TCR beta sequencing was used to judge whether each TCR beta V gene segment behaved as functional or pseudogenic. The number of donors typed differed by locus, with about 629-630 for A, B, C, DRB1 and DQB1, approximately 500 for DQA1, 600 to 610 for DPA1, and some 470 for DPB1. The study was designed to test whether signatures of past pathogen exposure could be identified by cataloging public T cell receptors. Rather than using new phenotypic data, the later analysis identified candidate immune exposures from TCR beta sequences and from how often those sequences occurred across donors. Donor age, sex, ethnicity and CMV serostatus were collected together with the repertoire data. A later genetic analysis took genome-wide SNP genotypes for about 55% of the 666 donors and used that subset as a discovery cohort.

The library was generated by the immunoSEQ multiplex PCR assay. A mixture of 60 forward primers for TCR Vbeta segments and 13 reverse primers for TCR Jbeta segments was used in the multiplex PCR. A multiplex PCR assay on genomic DNA amplified the CDR3 region of rearranged TCR beta genes. The Illumina HiSeq System was used to sequence the amplified TCR beta libraries as 87-base-pair reads. Processing in the source paper ran as follows. A later analysis tallied 75 million to 95 million unique TCR beta chains across the 550 to 850 repertoires, and around 12 million of those chains were shared by two or more donors. Raw reads were error-corrected and collapsed into unique sequences by a nearest-neighbor algorithm in which closely related sequences were merged to remove PCR and sequencing errors. To assign V, D and J gene segments, CDR3 sequences were aligned to IMGT reference sequences. For a sequence to be retained, at least a six-nucleotide match to both a V gene segment and a J gene segment was required. Rearrangements were called productive when the CDR3 lacked stop codons and stayed in frame with V and J; all others were non-productive. Following IMGT convention, CDR3 was defined as the stretch from the second conserved V-encoded cysteine up to the conserved J-encoded phenylalanine. In an earlier analysis of around 570 of the donors, sequences lacking an unambiguous match to a single V gene segment were excluded. An earlier analysis of under 750 of the donors called V segments functional above 56.7% productive rearrangements and segregating when the between-donor standard deviation exceeded 5%. A statistical classification framework was built to diagnose cytomegalovirus status from the catalog of TCR beta chain sequences. In a later analysis, V and J genes were assigned by comparing TCR nucleotide sequences against IMGT/GENE-DB human TR gene sequences. In a later analysis, CDR3 sequences and most-parsimonious VDJ recombination scenarios were assigned using the TCRdist pipeline. In a later analysis, each TCR beta chain was defined by its CDR3 amino acid sequence together with its V-gene family, and reads lacking a unique V-gene family were excluded. As a way to deal with suspected cross-contamination and a sequencing artifact, a later analysis dropped 450 to 600 nucleotide sequences that were highly shared and had low generation probability. A later analysis calculated a clonal expansion index for each public chain from normalized within-repertoire ranks of inferred template counts. A later analysis computed generation probabilities with a VDJ recombination model fitted to out-of-frame rearrangements, and checked the results against IGoR. In a later analysis, hypergeometric tests were used to score TCR-TCR, TCR-HLA and TCR-CMV co-occurrence, with a repertoire-size bias correction applied to TCR pairs. In a later analysis, false discovery rates were estimated by permuting HLA or CMV assignments 20 times. In a later analysis, co-occurring TCRs were grouped using DBSCAN, with TCRdist sequence similarity added in when clustering inside HLA-allele-positive subsets. Repertoires with fewer than 30,000 or more than 120,000 public chains, plus five repertoires with anomalous nucleotide sharing, were excluded from co-occurrence clustering. In its TCRdb copy, this immuneACCESS table keeps in-frame sequences only and misses some clones. Where compared with another copy, unresolved V genes explain less than half of these, and the others have no known cause. That table is the source of V, J and clone size, and D and trimming were worked out from the DNA. The sample profile shows about 57,000 clones; 70% to 85% of them were found once. The ten top clones hold approximately 3% of the sample.

General findings and caveats noted by the study authors: Cytomegalovirus status was reported to be diagnosed by the classifier with high specificity and sensitivity in both the original and validation cohorts. Some IMGT-functional V segments, including TRBV6-2 and TRBV6-3, could not be told apart with the 87-base-pair reads, so those segments were excluded. A later analysis found that most CMV-associated TCR beta chains appeared HLA-restricted, with HLA associations seemingly driven largely by CMV exposure. The only immune exposure information available for the cohort was CMV serostatus. An earlier analysis of approximately 570 of the donors showed that most TCR beta V segments appeared in productive rearrangements either about 90% or about 30% of the time, which broadly matched IMGT annotations. According to a later analysis, parvovirus B19, influenza, CMV and Epstein-Barr virus appeared linked to several top co-occurrence clusters. In this cohort, only TCR beta chains were sequenced, and detectable features were limited by the absence of alpha or paired-chain data. A total of 150 to 200 TCR beta chains were listed by the study as associated with cytomegalovirus. Because counts were too low, approximately 18 rarely observed V segments, including chromosome 9 orphons, were excluded from the earlier analysis of a few hundred of the donors. Linkage disequilibrium might explain the correlated functional status among segregating V segments, but an unknown experimental factor could not be excluded. HLA typing was unavailable for some donors at each locus, so association tests used only the typed subset. V-gene and J-gene trimming of TCR beta chains was associated with a missense DCLRE1C variant in a later genetic analysis, and the association was replicated in an independent cohort. A later analysis associated 16,951 TCR beta sequences with specific HLA alleles at a false discovery rate of 0.05. In vitro tests confirmed that three of the cytomegalovirus-associated TCR beta chains recognize cytomegalovirus antigens. A later analysis found that HLA-associated TCR beta chains were more clonally expanded and had lower generation probabilities than equally common non-associated chains. In a later genetic analysis, fewer N-insertions in productive TCRs were reported among donors in an Asian-associated ancestry cluster than the roughly 700-donor mean. A cluster of highly shared sequence variants was judged likely to be a technical artifact of the sequencing pipeline. According to the authors, the approach could potentially be generalized to other disease states and immunological phenotypes. A later analysis found that TCR association rates varied across HLA loci, with DRB1 alleles showing the most associated TCRs and HLA-C alleles the fewest. When HLA alleles, especially DR and DQ, strongly co-occurred, attributing TCR associations to individual alleles was difficult. Most TCR sequences were seen in very few donors, while some public TCRs were found in many individuals. A further reported finding was that TCR beta sequences accurately predicted the HLA-A and HLA-B alleles for most subjects in the first cohort. The presence/absence analyses assumed that sequencing depth was roughly uniform across donors, and that assumption may not be true.

CDR1 and CDR2, looked up from the germline V gene (reference sequence), are SGHNT and YYREEE. The CDR3 holds 14 amino acids from the cysteine to the phenylalanine. Only the CDR3 DNA is retained, 42 bases long and in frame from the first base. V gives up 3 bases and J gives up 8 bases, and the segment between their germline ends measures 17 bases. The cohort comprised fewer than 750 healthy bone marrow donors. At the time of sampling, all cohort members were nominally healthy, though unrecorded immune exposures were likely present. The donor tested CMV seronegative and was one of the 352 seronegative cohort members. Every donor gave a peripheral blood sample, and the peripheral blood mononuclear cells from that sample were used for TCR beta sequencing. The Qiagen DNeasy Blood Extraction Kit was used to extract genomic DNA from the blood cell samples. A word on this clone: No antigen is known for it. The record has no base qualities; no much larger clone is one base away.

This clonotype was sampled from a woman aged 25 to 39 in good health and CMV-seronegative. Recombination joined TRBV5-4 with TRBJ1-2, with a tentative D gene TRBD1 over 6 matching bases. Sequenced material: PBMCs. This receptor has the CDR3 CASSSGGRPGGYTF. The DNA is as follows: TGTGCCAGCAGCTCGGGGGGGCGGCCCGGAGGCTACACCTTC.